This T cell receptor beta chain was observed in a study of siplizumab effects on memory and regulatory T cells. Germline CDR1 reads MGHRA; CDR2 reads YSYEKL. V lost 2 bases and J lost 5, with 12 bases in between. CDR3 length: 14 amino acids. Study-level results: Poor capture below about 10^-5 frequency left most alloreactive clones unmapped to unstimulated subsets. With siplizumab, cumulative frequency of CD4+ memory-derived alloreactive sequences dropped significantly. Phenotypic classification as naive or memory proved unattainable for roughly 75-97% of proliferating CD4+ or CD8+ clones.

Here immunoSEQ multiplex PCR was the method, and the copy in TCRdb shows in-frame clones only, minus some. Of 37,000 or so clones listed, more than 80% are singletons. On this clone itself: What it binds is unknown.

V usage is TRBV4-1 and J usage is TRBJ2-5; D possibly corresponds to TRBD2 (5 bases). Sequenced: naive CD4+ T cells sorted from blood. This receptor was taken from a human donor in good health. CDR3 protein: CASSQLSSLETQYF. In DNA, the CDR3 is TGCGCCAGCAGCCAACTGTCTAGCCTGGAGACCCAGTACTTC.